This paragraph reports one T cell receptor (beta chain). What it recognizes is unknown. The entry originates in a study of OX40 agonist ivuxolimab in advanced cancers. As for the study in general: Participants could have had prior anti-PD-1, anti-PD-L1 or anti-CTLA-4 therapy, and about 40% had some. In three patients, partial responses were observed, one with hepatocellular carcinoma and two with cutaneous melanoma. Notes on the study in general: Relatively little clonal expansion, among the lowest observed, appeared in partial responders at 0.1-3.0 mg/kg.

The protocol was immunoSEQ multiplex PCR, while the TCRdb copy is restricted to in-frame clones and leaves out a portion. This sample has tens of thousands of clones, with around 94% found just once. Germline V gene data show CDR1 as SGHKS and CDR2 as YYEKEE (reference sequence). The CDR3 extends over 12 amino acids. The V end lost 4 bases, the J end lost 11 bases, and 15 bases lay between the germline ends. The input for sequencing was CD4+ or CD8+ T cells sorted from blood, taken in a trial of the OX40 agonist ivuxolimab. The chain recombines TRBV5-5 with TRBJ1-1; D unresolved. This TCR was sampled from an adult with an advanced solid tumor such as melanoma, head and neck, liver or kidney cancer. CDR3 nucleotides: TGTGCCAGCAGCCCCCCCGCCTTCCCGGCTTTCTTT. Translated, it gives CASSPPAFPAFF.